This entry lists 28 T cell receptor beta chains sequenced from one sample in a study of T cell repertoires in cytomegalovirus infection. TCRdb reprocessed the reads with MiXCR, giving one entry per CDR3 protein. The sample lists around 130,000 distinct CDR3 sequences, approximately 8.8% occurring once. The sequenced sample consisted of PBMCs. The receptors here all came from a human donor in good health (CMV status not recorded). Some clones in this sample may be carry-over from other donors' samples.

This clonotype occurred many times. The chain uses TRBV7-7 and TRBJ2-1; no reliable D call. Germline CDR1 reads SSHAT; CDR2 reads FNYEAQ (reference sequence). This CDR3 region has 13 residues. Trimming removed 2 bases from V and 9 bases from J, with 11 bases in between. The chain's CDR3 is CASSLTIWGEQFF. Written as DNA, the CDR3 is TGTGCCAGCAGCTTAACGATTTGGGGTGAGCAGTTCTTC.

The table lists this clonotype with many counts. The J gene is TRBJ1-2, the V gene TRBV7-2; maybe TRBD1 (6 bases). The V end was cut by 4 bases, the J end by 4 bases, with 16 bases between. The CDR3 spans 15 residues. Germline-derived CDR1 and CDR2 are SGHTA and FQGNSA. The CDR3 nucleotides are TGTGCCAGCAGCTCCGCGGGGGCGGTGAGCTATGGCTACACCTTC. Translation gives CASSSAGAVSYGYTF.

The rearrangement joins TRBV2 to TRBJ2-5; 14 bases map to TRBD2. The CDR3 totals 16 residues. After removal of 7 bases from V and 7 bases from J, the junction contained 11 bases not matched to a gene. Per the germline V gene, CDR1 is SNHLY and CDR2 is FYNNEI. CDR3 sequence reads: CASIPGLAGESGTQYF. The CDR3 nucleotides are TGTGCCAGCATTCCGGGACTAGCGGGGGAGTCCGGGACCCAGTACTTC.

This clonotype was detected a few times. The chain carries TRBV2 and TRBJ1-5; no definite D call. The germline V and J ends were trimmed by 6 bases and 3 bases, with 9 bases remaining between them. Per germline, CDR1 SNHLY and CDR2 FYNNEI. There are 13 residues in the CDR3. The CDR3 loop is CASRNSVNQPQHF. The DNA for the CDR3 is TGTGCCAGCAGGAACAGCGTCAATCAGCCCCAGCATTTT. The variable domain in full, with the rest retrieved from reference TRBV2 and TRBJ1-5, is EPEVTQTPSHQVTQMGQEVILRCVPISNHLYFYWYRQILGQKVEFLVSFYNNEISEKSEIFDDQFSVERPDGSNFTLKIRSTKLEDSAMYFCASRNSVNQPQHFGDGTRLSIL.

This clonotype has ten or more counts. V and J are TRBV10-3 and TRBJ2-3; TRBD1 aligns across 11 bases. The CDR3 runs 16 residues. From germline, CDR1 is ENHRY and CDR2 SYGVKD. The V and J ends lost 1 base and 5 bases, in that order; junction bases with no gene match: 5. The CDR3 reads CAISEYQDRGQDTQYF. The CDR3 region has the DNA TGTGCCATCAGTGAGTACCAGGACAGGGGGCAAGATACGCAGTATTTT.

This clonotype was observed at least ten times. J is TRBJ1-1 and V is TRBV12-3 or TRBV12-4, with D possibly matching TRBD1 (5 bases). There are 12 residues in the CDR3. V dropped 3 bases and J dropped 10 bases, with 12 bases sitting between them. This chain's CDR3 is CASSFVQGGAFF. The DNA of the CDR3 is TGTGCCAGCAGTTTTGTGCAGGGTGGAGCTTTCTTT.

This sequence joins TRBV25-1 and TRBJ2-2; weak D call: TRBD1 (5 bases). Germline lookup yields CDR1 MGHDK and CDR2 SYGVNS. This CDR3 region has 16 residues. Trimming removed 0 bases from V and 2 bases from J, with 10 bases in between. The CDR3 protein is CASSEYAGKNTGELFF. CDR3 coding DNA: TGTGCCAGCAGTGAATATGCAGGGAAAAACACCGGGGAGCTGTTTTTT.

This clonotype was detected only a few times. This chain uses TRBV20-1 with TRBJ1-1; 8 nucleotides agree with TRBD1. The length of the CDR3 is 13 residues. J was trimmed by 3 bases and V by 5 bases; bases with no gene match: 5. The germline V gene has CDR1 DFQATT and CDR2 SNEGSKA (reference sequence). CDR3 amino acids: CSAAGQGDTEAFF. CDR3 bases: TGCAGTGCTGCCGGACAGGGCGACACTGAAGCTTTCTTT.

In this sample, this clonotype turned up many times. The chain joins TRBV20-1 to TRBJ2-5, with TRBD2 identical over 9 bases. The V and J ends lost 0 bases and 5 bases, in that order; junction bases with no gene match: 1. This CDR3 comprises 13 residues. Looked up from germline, CDR1 is DFQATT and CDR2 is SNEGSKA (reference sequence). The CDR3, as DNA: TGCAGTGCTAGAGAAGGACTAGCGGAGACCCAGTACTTC. Amino acid sequence: CSAREGLAETQYF.

This clonotype was found many times. The V call is TRBV2, the J call TRBJ2-5; 9 bases are a match to TRBD2. This CDR3 spans 15 amino acids. J was trimmed by 5 bases and V by 6 bases; bases with no gene match: 10. Germline CDR1 is SNHLY and CDR2 is FYNNEI. CDR3 bases: TGTGCCAGCAGGCGCGGCGGGGGGGCAGTTGAGACCCAGTACTTC. Its protein is CASRRGGGAVETQYF.

The J gene is TRBJ1-2, the V gene TRBV29-1; D gene ambiguous. The CDR3 loop spans 11 amino acids. The ends were cut back, 5 bases at V and 0 bases at J, with 4 bases in the middle. Germline V gene data show CDR1 as SQVTM and CDR2 as ANQGSEA. CDR3 in DNA: TGCAGCGTTATGGCTAACTATGGCTACACCTTC. This codes for CSVMANYGYTF.

This clonotype was detected only a few times. The genes are TRBV29-1 and TRBJ2-2; D gene uncertain. The CDR3 totals 12 residues. Trimming removed 1 base at V and 5 bases at J, with 5 bases between. CDR1 is SQVTM, CDR2 ANQGSEA, per germline. Here the CDR3 reads CSVEGSTGELFF. DNA for the CDR3: TGCAGCGTTGAAGGATCTACCGGGGAGCTGTTTTTT.

In this sample, this clonotype turned up many times. The chain uses TRBV7-2 and TRBJ2-7; unclear D gene. The CDR3 has 16 amino acids. Trimming took 1 base from V and 1 from J, leaving 14 bases between them. Looked up from germline, CDR1 is SGHTA and CDR2 is FQGNSA. CDR3 sequence (DNA): TGTGCCAGCAGCTTAGATTCCGGTCAAACGTCCTACGAGCAGTACTTC. Protein: CASSLDSGQTSYEQYF.

This clonotype was observed a handful of times. CDR3 sequence: CSSDLGGGETQYF. The CDR3 DNA is TGCAGCTCCGACTTAGGCGGGGGGGAGACCCAGTACTTC. The V and J genes are TRBV29-1 and TRBJ2-5, with 8 bases matching TRBD2. In germline, CDR1 is SQVTM, CDR2 ANQGSEA. J gave up 5 bases and V 8 bases, and 10 bases lay outside the gene matches. This CDR3 is 13 amino acids long.

This clonotype came up once. The final CDR3 position lacks the conserved phenylalanine or tryptophan, pointing to a likely read error. CDR3 nucleotide sequence: TGTGCCAGCAGTTTAGACTGGGGGGGCCGTACTGAAGCTTTCCTT. Its protein is CASSLDWGGRTEAFL. The chain links TRBV12-3 or TRBV12-4 to TRBJ1-1; possibly TRBD1 for D (6 bases). The V and J ends lost 1 base and 5 bases respectively, with 14 bases between them. CDR3 size: 15 residues.

This clonotype has only a few counts. The rearrangement uses TRBV11-2 and TRBJ2-3; the D gene is possibly TRBD2 (5 bases). V was pared by 5 bases and J by 2 bases, with 14 bases between. Germline lookup yields CDR1 SGHAT and CDR2 FQNNGV. The CDR3 loop spans 15 amino acids. The CDR3 protein is CASSPRVRSTDTQYF. As DNA, the CDR3 is TGTGCCAGCAGCCCGAGGGTTAGGTCCACAGATACGCAGTATTTT.

This clonotype was found many times. This chain uses TRBV12-3 or TRBV12-4 with TRBJ2-7, with no clear D. The CDR3 is 13 residues long. Trimming cost V 3 bases and J 2 bases, with 8 bases left between them. CDR3 in DNA: TGTGCCAGCAGTTTCGGACGGACCTACGAGCAGTACTTC. Residues: CASSFGRTYEQYF.

The V gene is TRBV19, the J gene TRBJ1-6; 8 bases match TRBD1. This CDR3 region has 14 residues. V lost 5 bases, J lost 10 bases, and 7 bases stayed unmatched. CDR1 and CDR2 from the germline V gene are LNHDA and SQIVND (reference sequence). The CDR3 DNA reads as TGTGCCAGTAGTCAAGACAGGGGTGGCTCACCCCTCCACTTT. Protein product: CASSQDRGGSPLHF. Based on the CDR3 plus reference TRBV19 and TRBJ1-6, the full variable domain is DGGITQSPKYLFRKEGQNVTLSCEQNLNHDAMYWYRQDPGQGLRLIYYSQIVNDFQKGDIAEGYSVSREKKESFPLTVTSAQKNPTAFYLCASSQDRGGSPLHFGNGTRLTVT.

This clonotype was seen many times. The chain joins TRBV4-1 to TRBJ1-2; TRBD1 matches at 8 bases. The germline gives CDR1 MGHRA, CDR2 YSYEKL. This CDR3 has 15 amino acids. The V and J ends lost 1 base and 5 bases, in that order; junction bases with no gene match: 6. CDR3 sequence (DNA): TGCGCCAGCAGCCAAGTGGAGACAGGGGATTATGGCTACACCTTC. Translation: CASSQVETGDYGYTF.

Ten or more counts support this clonotype. At one boundary the junction diverges from the germline segment, which might be a read error. The chain recombines TRBV10-3 with TRBJ2-7, with unresolved D. Germline loops: CDR1 ENHRY, CDR2 SYGVKD. This CDR3 contains 11 residues. The CDR3 spells CAISESGPQSF. The DNA for the CDR3 is TGTGCCATCAGTGAGTCCGGACCCCAATCCTTC.

This clonotype has ten or more counts. The chain couples TRBV2 to TRBJ2-1; the D call may be TRBD1 or TRBD2 (6 bases each). This CDR3 region has 16 residues. Trimming pared 2 bases from V and 1 base from J, leaving 12 bases between. CDR1 and CDR2 (germline): SNHLY, FYNNEI. The CDR3 region has the DNA TGTGCCAGCAGTGAAAGGGGGACTTCTTCCTACAATGAGCAGTTCTTC. Translation: CASSERGTSSYNEQFF.

This clonotype was observed at least ten times. V is TRBV28 and J is TRBJ2-3, with D possibly TRBD1 on 5 matching bases. This CDR3 is built from 13 residues. The ends were cut back, 8 bases at V and 4 bases at J, with 13 bases in the middle. CDR1 is MDHEN, CDR2 SYDVKM, per germline. The CDR3 reads CASGPTVPDTQYF. The CDR3 region has the DNA TGTGCCAGCGGTCCGACAGTTCCAGATACGCAGTATTTT.

This clonotype was counted many times. The genes are TRBV5-5 and TRBJ1-1, with no clear D. The CDR3 runs 12 residues. In germline, CDR1 is SGHKS, CDR2 YYEKEE (reference sequence). V lost 0 bases to trimming and J lost 6 bases, with 6 bases between them. This CDR3 reads CASSLAPPEAFF. In DNA, the CDR3 is TGTGCCAGCAGCTTGGCCCCCCCTGAAGCTTTCTTT.

This chain links TRBV11-2 with TRBJ2-7; 8 positions match TRBD2. The CDR3 has 15 residues. The V gene end was trimmed by 5 bases and the J gene end by 2 bases; junction bases not matched to a gene: 8. The germline V gene has CDR1 SGHAT and CDR2 FQNNGV. CDR3 DNA sequence: TGTGCCAGCAGCACAACAGCGGGGGACCCCTACGAGCAGTACTTC. This codes for CASSTTAGDPYEQYF.

This clonotype was detected ten times or more. CDR3 coding DNA: TGTGCCAGCAGCTACCCACAGGGGGGATTCTACAATGAGCAGTTCTTC. This sequence encodes CASSYPQGGFYNEQFF. The chain recombines TRBV7-2 with TRBJ2-1; 8 nucleotides line up with TRBD1. The CDR3 runs to 16 residues. V lost 4 bases to trimming and J lost 3 bases; unmatched junction nucleotides: 8. CDR1 is SGHTA, CDR2 FQGNSA, per germline.

A word on this clonotype: A much larger clone lies one base from this, so it may be a read error. Since the CDR3 does not end with the conserved phenylalanine or tryptophan, this likely comes from a read error. This rearrangement joins TRBV7-4 to TRBJ2-5; unclear D gene. The CDR3 is 11 amino acids. V dropped 3 bases and J dropped 4 bases, with 3 bases sitting between them. CDR1 SGHVT and CDR2 SQSDAQ come from the germline V gene. The CDR3 region is CASSFGETQYS. The DNA for the CDR3 is TGTGCCAGCAGCTTCGGAGAGACCCAGTACTCC.

This clonotype was counted many times. This chain uses TRBV12-3 or TRBV12-4 with TRBJ2-3; D is perhaps TRBD1 or TRBD2 (5 bases each). The CDR3 covers 16 residues. Trimming removed 6 bases at V and 6 bases at J, with 22 bases between. The CDR3 DNA follows: TGTGCCAGCAGCCGAAGACTACAGAGGGGAACGGATACGCAGTATTTT. The encoded protein is CASSRRLQRGTDTQYF.

The sample holds many counts of this clonotype. V and J are TRBV7-2 and TRBJ2-3; the D gene could be TRBD1 or TRBD2 (5 bases each). CDR3 length: 12 residues. V was trimmed by 4 bases and J by 8 bases, leaving 10 bases between them. Germline V gives CDR1 SGHTA, CDR2 FQGNSA. The CDR3, as DNA: TGTGCCAGCAGCTCGGGACGTAGTACGCAGTATTTT. It codes for CASSSGRSTQYF.